Sequencing of this T cell receptor (beta chain) was carried out in a study of response to subunit inactivated influenza vaccine. Study results and caveats: A suggestion made by the authors is that each seasonal influenza vaccination recruits few new T cells.

With respect to this clonotype: Its antigen is as yet unknown.

Using its own MiXCR run on the RT-PCR reads, TCRdb lists one record per CDR3 protein. The sample contains around 320,000 distinct CDR3 sequences, roughly 22% of which appear only once. V lost 7 bases and J lost 6, with 11 bases in between. The germline V gene encodes CDR1 MNHEY and CDR2 SVGAGI. This CDR3 is 12 amino acids long. This TCR derives from a man between 50 and 75 years old who received an inactivated influenza vaccine. The chain recombines TRBV6-5 with TRBJ2-3; TRBD2 is a possible D gene (5 bases). The sequencing here drew on PBMCs from blood, taken about 20 months after vaccination. The CDR3 nucleotides read TGTGCCAGCACCACCCGCGGGGATACGCAGTATTTT. Its protein is CASTTRGDTQYF.